The 2 T cell receptor beta chains in this list originate from one sample, sequenced in a study of blood T cell repertoires in COVID-19. Data came from immunoSEQ multiplex PCR; TCRdb stores just in-frame clones and leaves some out. The repertoire holds about 160,000 clones, about 86% seen once, with 7% in the top ten. The material sequenced was peripheral blood. The receptor source for this set is a man over 45 with active or convalescent COVID-19.

The V and J genes are TRBV12-3 or TRBV12-4 and TRBJ1-2; a possible D gene is TRBD1 (6 bases). The ends were cut back, 5 bases at V and 2 bases at J, with 9 bases in the middle. This CDR3 has 13 residues. CDR3 protein: CASSPTGNYGYTF. As DNA, the CDR3 is TGTGCCAGCAGTCCGACAGGAAACTATGGCTACACCTTC.

The chain links TRBV15 to TRBJ2-7, with 11 bases lining up with TRBD2. Germline loops: CDR1 LNHNV, CDR2 YYDKDF (reference sequence). V shed 2 bases, J shed 3 bases, and the junction held 9 bases outside the gene matches. The CDR3 length is 17 residues. The chain's CDR3 is CATSRQPIAGGFYEQYF. The CDR3 DNA reads as TGTGCCACCAGCAGACAGCCTATAGCGGGAGGGTTCTACGAGCAGTACTTC.